The 5 T cell receptor beta chains in this list originate from one sample, sequenced in a study of Ad26.COV2.S vaccination and SARS-CoV-2 variants. The treatment was: some 19 received Ad26.COV2.S at low or high dose, single or two shots; about 5 received placebo; per-sample allocation not given. Day 63 following the first vaccine or placebo injection was when the samples were taken. Clones were read by immunoSEQ multiplex PCR, and TCRdb kept only the in-frame ones, dropping some. The data show 330,000 or so clones, 90% seen once. The starting material was peripheral blood, obtained in a trial of Ad26.COV2.S vaccine versus placebo. The receptor source for this set is a person between 18 and 65 years old who received the Ad26.COV2.S COVID-19 vaccine or a placebo.

V is TRBV7-2 and J is TRBJ1-6; maybe TRBD1 (6 bases). The CDR3 has 15 residues. Trimming left V 3 bases short and J 7 bases short, with 13 bases between. Germline CDR1 is SGHTA and CDR2 is FQGNSA. The CDR3 is CASSFSGVGNSPLHF. The CDR3 region has the DNA TGTGCCAGCAGCTTCTCAGGGGTCGGAAATTCACCCCTCCACTTT.

The gene calls are TRBV2 and TRBJ1-3; 7 bases are shared with TRBD1. J gave up 6 bases and V 8 bases, and 7 bases lay outside the gene matches. Germline CDR1 reads SNHLY; CDR2 reads FYNNEI. The CDR3 has 13 amino acids. Written as DNA, the CDR3 is TGTGCCAGCGCAGGGGGAGATGTAAACACCATATATTTT. Residues: CASAGGDVNTIYF.

The chain recombines TRBV6-6 with TRBJ2-1; tentative D call: TRBD2 (6 bases). V lost 6 bases, J lost 10 bases, and 19 bases lay in between. In germline, CDR1 is MNHNY, CDR2 SVGAGI (reference sequence). The CDR3 extends over 14 amino acids. The CDR3 DNA sequence: TGTGCCAGCAGGGCTCCGGGAGAACCCATCGAGCAGTTCTTC. Translation: CASRAPGEPIEQFF.

This clone was recorded once. The CDR3 loop is CASSPLLTSAGMGEQYV. CDR3 DNA sequence: TGTGCCAGCAGTCCTCTCCTGACATCGGCGGGGATGGGGGAGCAGTACGTC. The chain combines TRBV2 with TRBJ2-7, with TRBD2 as a possible D gene (6 bases). The CDR3 consists of 17 residues. V was clipped by 5 bases and J by 7 bases, with 27 bases between them. The germline V gene has CDR1 SNHLY and CDR2 FYNNEI.

V is TRBV6-6 and J is TRBJ2-1; the match to TRBD1 covers 7 bases. Germline CDR1 MNHNY, CDR2 SVGAGI (reference sequence). V gave up 5 bases and J gave up 6 bases; unmatched junction bases: 10. This CDR3 has 15 amino acids. CDR3 loop: CASSTSTGFGNEQFF. The DNA of the CDR3 is TGTGCCAGCAGTACCTCGACAGGGTTTGGCAATGAGCAGTTCTTC.